The 17 T cell receptor beta chains below come from one sample, sequenced in a study of T cells in localized non-small cell lung cancer. Using immunoSEQ multiplex PCR, the repertoire was profiled, and TCRdb retains in-frame clones only, with some absent. The repertoire includes some 90,000 clones, about nine tenths of them detected once, and about 15% sits in the top ten. The sample was peripheral blood, taken before any cancer treatment. These receptors came from a man aged 40 to 75 with stage I squamous cell lung carcinoma.

CDR3 sequence: CASSVGLNVNYGYTF. For the CDR3, the DNA is TGTGCCAGCAGCGTAGGTCTTAATGTTAACTATGGCTACACCTTC. The genes are TRBV9 and TRBJ1-2, with D hard to call. Germline CDR1 and CDR2: SGDLS and YYNGEE. The CDR3 is made up of 15 amino acids. V shed 0 bases and J shed 1 base, with 10 bases lying between them. The variable domain in full, with the rest retrieved from reference TRBV9 and TRBJ1-2, is DSGVTQTPKHLITATGQRVTLRCSPRSGDLSVYWYQQSLDQGLQFLIQYYNGEERAKGNILERFSAQQFPDLHSELNLSSLELGDSALYFCASSVGLNVNYGYTFGSGTRLTVV.

This CDR3 is CASSANRVGEKLFF. Here the CDR3 DNA reads TGTGCCAGCAGCGCCAACAGGGTTGGGGAAAAACTGTTTTTT. The rearrangement uses TRBV6-1 and TRBJ1-4, with D possibly being TRBD1 (6 bases). The CDR3 is made up of 14 amino acids. CDR1 and CDR2 from the germline V gene are MNHNS and SASEGT. V gave up 6 bases and J gave up 8 bases, with 16 bases separating them.

This chain connects TRBV28 to TRBJ1-5; tentative D call: TRBD1 (6 bases). Germline V lookup: CDR1 MDHEN, CDR2 SYDVKM. The CDR3 extends over 16 amino acids. The V end lost 3 bases, the J end lost 5 bases, and 17 bases lay between the germline ends. As DNA, the CDR3 is TGTGCCAGCAGTTTGGGACCCGACAGGTCCTATCAGCCCCAGCATTTT. This translates into CASSLGPDRSYQPQHF.

The rearrangement joins TRBV15 to TRBJ2-7; 8 positions agree with TRBD1. V was clipped by 1 base and J by 2 bases; unmatched bases: 19. The CDR3 contains 20 residues. CDR1 and CDR2 (germline): LNHNV, YYDKDF (reference sequence). CDR3 loop: CATSRGLDRGILKPTYEQYF. Written as DNA, the CDR3 is TGTGCCACCAGCAGAGGCCTAGACAGGGGAATATTGAAGCCAACCTACGAGCAGTACTTC.

The sample holds a few counts of this clone. The chain has TRBV18 and TRBJ1-4; 7 bases match TRBD1. Per the germline V gene, CDR1 is KGHSH and CDR2 is LQKENI. The CDR3 length is 15 residues. Trimming cost V 5 bases and J 8 bases; bases outside gene matches: 11. This chain's CDR3 is CASSVQGPGGEKLFF. The CDR3, as DNA: TGTGCCAGCTCAGTACAGGGGCCCGGGGGCGAAAAACTGTTTTTT. The full variable domain, its missing parts supplied by reference TRBV18 and TRBJ1-4, is NAGVMQNPRHLVRRRGQEARLRCSPMKGHSHVYWYRQLPEEGLKFMVYLQKENIIDESGMPKERFSAEFPKEGPSILRIQQVVRGDSAAYFCASSVQGPGGEKLFFGSGTQLSVL.

The rearrangement links TRBV7-9 to TRBJ2-1, with D tentatively TRBD1 or TRBD2 (6 bases each). V lost 8 bases and J 7 bases, leaving 21 bases between the germline ends. Germline loops: CDR1 SEHNR, CDR2 FQNEAQ (reference sequence). The CDR3 has 15 amino acids. CDR3 sequence reads: CASSKGGRGSNEQFF. In DNA, the CDR3 is TGTGCCAGCTCCAAAGGGGGGCGCGGATCGAATGAGCAGTTCTTC.

The chain carries TRBV19 and TRBJ1-6; possible D gene TRBD1, 5 bases. Trimming pared 6 bases from V and 9 bases from J, leaving 12 bases between. The germline gives CDR1 LNHDA, CDR2 SQIVND (reference sequence). The CDR3 extends over 13 amino acids. CDR3 in DNA: TGTGCCAGTAGGGCCGTGAGGGGTTCACCCCTCCACTTT. It encodes CASRAVRGSPLHF.

The chain is built from TRBV19 and TRBJ2-3; 9 positions match TRBD2. CDR3 size: 16 residues. Germline CDR1 reads LNHDA; CDR2 reads SQIVND (reference sequence). After removal of 2 bases from V and 5 bases from J, the junction contained 8 bases not matched to a gene. This CDR3 reads CASSISGRGGQDTQYF. DNA of the CDR3: TGTGCCAGTAGTATATCAGGGCGGGGGGGCCAAGATACGCAGTATTTT.

V is TRBV28 and J is TRBJ2-7; D not certain. In germline, CDR1 is MDHEN, CDR2 SYDVKM. The CDR3 has 13 amino acids. Trimming left V 7 bases short and J 2 bases short, with 12 bases between. CDR3 in amino acids: CASTPGRAYEQYF. The CDR3 DNA reads as TGTGCCAGCACGCCGGGCCGGGCCTACGAGCAGTACTTC.

V gene TRBV6-6 combines with J gene TRBJ2-1; 9 bases map to TRBD1. The CDR3 extends over 15 amino acids. J gave up 7 bases and V 5 bases, and 9 bases lay outside the gene matches. CDR1 is MNHNY and CDR2 is SVGAGI in the germline V gene (reference sequence). The CDR3 DNA is TGTGCCAGCAGTATACCGGGACAGGGCAAAAATGAGCAGTTCTTC. This translates into CASSIPGQGKNEQFF.

This chain uses TRBV5-6 with TRBJ2-7; D remains ambiguous. The CDR3 is made up of 14 amino acids. Germline values: CDR1 SGHDT, CDR2 YYEEEE. The V and J ends lost 5 bases and 4 bases respectively, with 16 bases between them. CDR3 coding DNA: TGTGCCAGCAGTGAGGTGAATATGGGTTACGAGCAGTACTTC. It specifies CASSEVNMGYEQYF.

The CDR3 bases are TGTGCCAGCAGTTTGACGACCGGGGAGCTGTTTTTT. This encodes CASSLTTGELFF. The gene calls are TRBV28 and TRBJ2-2; the D is unclear. V lost 3 bases and J lost 5, with 4 bases in between. Germline lookup yields CDR1 MDHEN and CDR2 SYDVKM. This CDR3 region has 12 residues.

The chain combines TRBV5-1 with TRBJ2-3, with D perhaps being TRBD1 or TRBD2 (5 bases each). Per the germline V gene, CDR1 is SGHRS and CDR2 is YFSETQ. The CDR3 is 15 amino acids. The germline V and J ends were trimmed by 7 bases and 0 bases, with 15 bases remaining between them. The CDR3 DNA reads TGCGCCAGCGTCCGGGACGGAACTAGCACAGATACGCAGTATTTT. As protein: CASVRDGTSTDTQYF.

The chain uses TRBV10-1 and TRBJ2-3; possibly TRBD1 or TRBD2 for D (7 bases each). This CDR3 has 17 amino acids. The germline V and J ends were trimmed by 4 bases and 6 bases, with 23 bases remaining between them. Germline lookup yields CDR1 WNHNN and CDR2 SYGVQD (reference sequence). CDR3 bases: TGCGCCAGCAGTGGCGGGAGACAGGGCCCTAGCCTGGATACGCAGTATTTT. Translated, it gives CASSGGRQGPSLDTQYF.

The chain is built from TRBV4-3 and TRBJ1-6; D not resolved. The CDR3 is 13 residues long. Germline V gives CDR1 LGHNA, CDR2 YSLEER. V lost 4 bases to trimming and J lost 8 bases, with 9 bases between them. The CDR3 loop is CASSPEADSPLHF. The DNA for the CDR3 is TGCGCCAGCAGCCCCGAGGCCGATTCACCCCTCCACTTT.

The chain employs TRBV4-2 and TRBJ1-1; TRBD1 aligns across 9 bases. Germline CDR1 LGHNA, CDR2 YNFKEQ. The CDR3 is made up of 16 amino acids. V was clipped by 2 bases and J by 4 bases; unmatched bases: 8. The CDR3 region is CASSQRDREGGTEAFF. CDR3 nucleotide sequence: TGTGCCAGCAGCCAAAGGGACAGGGAGGGCGGCACTGAAGCTTTCTTT.

The chain joins TRBV2 to TRBJ1-5; D not certain. V was pared by 7 bases and J by 1 base, with 8 bases between. CDR1 is SNHLY, CDR2 FYNNEI, per germline. CDR3 size: 13 residues. The CDR3 sequence is CASKSTSNQPQHF. The CDR3 DNA is TGTGCCAGCAAGAGCACAAGCAATCAGCCCCAGCATTTT. Variable domain in full (rest from reference TRBV2 and TRBJ1-5): EPEVTQTPSHQVTQMGQEVILRCVPISNHLYFYWYRQILGQKVEFLVSFYNNEISEKSEIFDDQFSVERPDGSNFTLKIRSTKLEDSAMYFCASKSTSNQPQHFGDGTRLSIL.